This T cell receptor (beta chain) was obtained from a study of CD8+ T cells in alopecia areata. Findings and limits, study-wide: Clonality exceeded that of normal scalp in lesional scalp, most notably in alopecia totalis/universalis. Sequencing of scalp samples also captures resident alphabeta T cells of normal skin.

Points on this clone: Antigen unknown.

CD4+ and CD8+ T cells were sorted from PBMCs. Investigators isolated RNA and reverse transcribed it into cDNA to act as the sequencing template. Using immunoSEQ multiplex PCR, the repertoire was profiled, and TCRdb retains in-frame clones only, with some absent. The sample includes 95,000 to 120,000 clones, roughly 59% of them seen just once. Germline CDR1 LNHDA, CDR2 SQIVND (reference sequence). V was clipped by 9 bases and J by 1 base, with 15 bases between them. This CDR3 has 14 amino acids. The receptor comes from a human donor in good health. Sequenced sample: CD8+ T cells sorted from blood. This chain joins TRBV19 and TRBJ2-5; D possibly corresponds to TRBD2 (5 bases). As DNA, the CDR3 is TGTGCCAGCTCCCCGCGGGCGGCCCAAGAGACCCAGTACTTC. This codes for CASSPRAAQETQYF. Filled out from reference TRBV19 and TRBJ2-5, the complete variable domain reads DGGITQSPKYLFRKEGQNVTLSCEQNLNHDAMYWYRQDPGQGLRLIYYSQIVNDFQKGDIAEGYSVSREKKESFPLTVTSAQKNPTAFYLCASSPRAAQETQYFGPGTRLLVL.